This entry describes one T cell receptor (beta chain). Its cognate antigen is unknown. This entry is derived from a study of Ad26.COV2.S vaccination and SARS-CoV-2 variants. The CDR3 loop spans 16 amino acids. Trimming shortened V by 4 bases and J by 2 bases, and 16 bases separated the two germline ends. Germline V gene data show CDR1 as KGHDR and CDR2 as SFDVKD. Sample treatment: some 20 received Ad26.COV2.S at low or high dose, single or two shots; 5 received placebo; per-sample allocation not given. Repertoires come from day 63 after the first vaccine or placebo injection. General study points: People who got the vaccine or the placebo had similar non-spike TCR breadth. Total T cell responses were possibly underestimated by TCR breadth and depth analyses.

Sequencing was performed with immunoSEQ multiplex PCR; in TCRdb, only in-frame clones are kept and a portion is missing. The repertoire includes fewer than 500,000 clones, about 92% of them detected once, and around 4.5% sits in the top ten. The rearrangement links TRBV24-1 to TRBJ2-5; D gene uncertain. The TCR comes from a person between 18 and 65 years old who received the Ad26.COV2.S COVID-19 vaccine or a placebo. The material was peripheral blood, obtained in a trial of Ad26.COV2.S vaccine versus placebo. CDR3 sequence reads: CATSDPRPGLQETQYF. DNA of the CDR3: TGTGCCACCAGTGACCCGAGGCCAGGTTTGCAAGAGACCCAGTACTTC.